A single sample gave rise to the 10 T cell receptor beta chains below, sequenced in a study of Ad26.COV2.S vaccination and SARS-CoV-2 variants. Treatment of the sample: approximately 18 received Ad26.COV2.S at low or high dose, single or two shots; a few received placebo; per-sample allocation not given. On day 63 after the first injection, vaccine and placebo recipients gave samples. Only in-frame clones appear in the TCRdb table, and some are missing; sequencing was by immunoSEQ multiplex PCR. Of approximately 280,000 clones in the sample, 70% to 90% are singletons; the top ten hold less than 3.5%. This material consisted of peripheral blood, taken in a trial of Ad26.COV2.S vaccine versus placebo. All receptors come from a person aged 18-60 years who received the Ad26.COV2.S COVID-19 vaccine or a placebo.

This clone has just one count. The chain joins TRBV12-3 or TRBV12-4 to TRBJ2-1; a weak D match, TRBD1 (5 bases). The CDR3 covers 11 residues. The V and J ends lost 2 bases and 13 bases respectively, with 9 bases between them. CDR3 DNA: TGTGCCAGCAGTTTAATTGGGGCCCAGTTCTTC. Translated, it gives CASSLIGAQFF.

The J gene is TRBJ2-5, the V gene TRBV24-1; no clear D. V was clipped by 3 bases and J by 5 bases, with 9 bases between them. Germline-derived CDR1 and CDR2 are KGHDR and SFDVKD. This CDR3 has 13 residues. Here the CDR3 reads CATSDLVGETQYF. The CDR3 DNA reads TGTGCCACCAGTGATCTTGTGGGGGAGACCCAGTACTTC.

The chain employs TRBV3-1 (or the pseudogene TRBV3-2) and TRBJ2-1, with D possibly matching TRBD2 (5 bases). The CDR3 has 14 residues. V gave up 0 bases and J gave up 7 bases, with 10 bases separating them. In germline, CDR1 is LGHDT, CDR2 YNNKEL (reference sequence). The CDR3 sequence is CASSQDLAQNEQFF. Here the CDR3 DNA reads TGTGCCAGCAGCCAAGATCTAGCCCAGAATGAGCAGTTCTTC.

The rearrangement joins TRBV7-2 to TRBJ1-4; D possibly corresponds to TRBD1 (5 bases). Trimming shortened V by 5 bases and J by 5 bases, and 15 bases separated the two germline ends. Germline CDR1 SGHTA, CDR2 FQGNSA. This CDR3 has 15 residues. The CDR3 coding sequence is TGTGCCAGCAGCCCAGGCGGACAAAGCAATGAAAAACTGTTTTTT. Translating it yields CASSPGGQSNEKLFF.

V is TRBV5-1 and J is TRBJ2-4; possibly TRBD1 for D (6 bases). The length of the CDR3 is 14 residues. V was cut by 0 bases and J by 8 bases, with 12 bases left in between. Germline V lookup: CDR1 SGHRS, CDR2 YFSETQ. In DNA, the CDR3 is TGCGCCAGCAGCTTGGCCACAGGGCAAGACATTCAGTACTTC. Translated, it gives CASSLATGQDIQYF.

V and J are TRBV10-1 and TRBJ2-2, with D unclear. Per the germline V gene, CDR1 is WNHNN and CDR2 is SYGVQD (reference sequence). CDR3 length: 12 residues. Trimming shortened V by 5 bases and J by 5 bases, and 6 bases separated the two germline ends. CDR3 amino acids: CASSPWTGELFF. The CDR3 nucleotides are TGCGCCAGCAGTCCCTGGACCGGGGAGCTGTTTTTT.

The V gene is TRBV9, the J gene TRBJ2-3, with D unclear. CDR3 length: 12 residues. Trimming shortened V by 4 bases and J by 0 bases, and 3 bases separated the two germline ends. Germline V gives CDR1 SGDLS, CDR2 YYNGEE. This chain's CDR3 is CASSPSTDTQYF. The CDR3 nucleotides are TGTGCCAGCAGCCCTAGCACAGATACGCAGTATTTT.

The CDR3 sequence is CASSRRQGLAAGELFF. The CDR3 bases are TGTGCCAGCAGCCGCCGCCAGGGTCTAGCGGCCGGGGAGCTGTTTTTT. The V gene is TRBV3-1 (or the pseudogene TRBV3-2), the J gene TRBJ2-2; 7 bases map to TRBD2. This CDR3 has 16 amino acids. Trimming took 4 bases from V and 6 from J; bases not matched to a gene: 11. Per the germline V gene, CDR1 is LGHDT and CDR2 is YNNKEL (reference sequence).

The chain carries TRBV12-3 or TRBV12-4 and TRBJ1-1; no definite D call. Trimming took off 4 bases at V and 3 bases at J, with 6 bases between the two ends. CDR3 size: 12 residues. The CDR3 is CASSSTYTEAFF. CDR3 DNA sequence: TGTGCCAGCAGTTCGACATACACTGAAGCTTTCTTT.

The chain is built from TRBV29-1 and TRBJ2-3; TRBD2 is a possible D gene (6 bases). Trimming shortened V by 3 bases and J by 1 base, and 8 bases separated the two germline ends. The germline V gene encodes CDR1 SQVTM and CDR2 ANQGSEA. The CDR3 totals 13 residues. As DNA, the CDR3 is TGCAGCGTTGATGGAGGGGGCACAGATACGCAGTATTTT. It codes for CSVDGGGTDTQYF.